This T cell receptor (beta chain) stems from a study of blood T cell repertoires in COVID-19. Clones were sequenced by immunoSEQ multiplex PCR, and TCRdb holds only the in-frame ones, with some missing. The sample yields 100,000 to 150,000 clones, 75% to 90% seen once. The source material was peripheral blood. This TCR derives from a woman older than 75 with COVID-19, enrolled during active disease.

CDR3 protein: CASSHDRGRETQYF. CDR3 in DNA: TGTGCCAGCAGTCATGACAGGGGGCGAGAGACCCAGTACTTC. This rearrangement joins TRBV5-4 to TRBJ2-5; TRBD1 agrees at 10 bases. CDR1 and CDR2 (germline): SGHNT, YYREEE (reference sequence). The CDR3 contains 14 residues. Germline trimming cut 5 bases from V and 4 bases from J; bases unmatched to any gene: 5. Looking up the rest from reference TRBV5-4 and TRBJ2-5 gives the full variable domain: ETGVTQSPTHLIKTRGQQVTLRCSSQSGHNTVSWYQQALGQGPQFIFQYYREEENGRGNFPPRFSGLQFPNYSSELNVNALELDDSALYLCASSHDRGRETQYFGPGTRLLVL.